This is a list of T cell receptor beta chains from one sample in a study of blood T cell repertoires in COVID-19. Produced via immunoSEQ multiplex PCR; TCRdb's table is partial and in-frame only. The data contain under 250,000 clones, more than 70% of them singletons. Sequences were obtained from PBMCs or T cells enriched from blood (not recorded which). The receptors were gathered from a man aged 30-40 years with acute COVID-19. The CDR3 runs from the conserved cysteine through the conserved F or W. The order of the fields is J gene, V gene, CDR3 protein.

j_gene: TRBJ2-3
v_gene: TRBV2
CDR3aa: CASSGQLTDTQYF

j_gene: TRBJ1-3
v_gene: TRBV21-1
CDR3aa: CASSKAIDRAGNTIYF

j_gene: TRBJ2-4
v_gene: TRBV5-4
CDR3aa: CASSSRDNAKNIQYF

j_gene: TRBJ1-2
v_gene: TRBV7-3
CDR3aa: CASSLEVLWYGYTF

j_gene: TRBJ2-7
v_gene: TRBV5-1
CDR3aa: CASSGSSGSYEQYF

j_gene: TRBJ1-2
v_gene: TRBV27
CDR3aa: CATGRGLDGYTF

j_gene: TRBJ1-1
v_gene: TRBV30
CDR3aa: CAWSNGQGVLGAFF

j_gene: TRBJ2-3
v_gene: TRBV6-2/TRBV6-3
CDR3aa: CASSYRSGGTDTQYF

j_gene: TRBJ2-3
v_gene: TRBV6-1
CDR3aa: CASSDSRTVRDTQYF

j_gene: TRBJ1-2
v_gene: TRBV9
CDR3aa: CASSVAQSLQGADGYTF

j_gene: TRBJ1-2
v_gene: TRBV6-2/TRBV6-3
CDR3aa: CASSRGGALNYGYTF

j_gene: TRBJ1-1
v_gene: TRBV6-5
CDR3aa: CASSRQGAMNTEAFF

j_gene: TRBJ1-2
v_gene: TRBV24-1
CDR3aa: CATSDVNYGYTF

j_gene: TRBJ2-7
v_gene: TRBV18
CDR3aa: CASSQVVGKEQYF

j_gene: TRBJ1-5
v_gene: TRBV10-3
CDR3aa: CAISESMAQVPHF

j_gene: TRBJ1-5
v_gene: TRBV7-9
CDR3aa: CASSSEGAGDQPQHF